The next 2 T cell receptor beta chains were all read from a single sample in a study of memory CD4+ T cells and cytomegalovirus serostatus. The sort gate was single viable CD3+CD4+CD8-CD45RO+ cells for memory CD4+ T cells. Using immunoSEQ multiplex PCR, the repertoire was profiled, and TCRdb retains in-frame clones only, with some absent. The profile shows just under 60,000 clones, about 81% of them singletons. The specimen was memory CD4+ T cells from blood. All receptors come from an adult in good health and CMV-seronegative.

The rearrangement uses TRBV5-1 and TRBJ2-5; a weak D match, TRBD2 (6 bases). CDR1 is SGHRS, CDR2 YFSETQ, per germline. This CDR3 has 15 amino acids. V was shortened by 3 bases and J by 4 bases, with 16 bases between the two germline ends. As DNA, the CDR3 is TGCGCCAGCAGCTCCGGACGCGGGGTGGGAGAGACCCAGTACTTC. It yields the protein CASSSGRGVGETQYF.

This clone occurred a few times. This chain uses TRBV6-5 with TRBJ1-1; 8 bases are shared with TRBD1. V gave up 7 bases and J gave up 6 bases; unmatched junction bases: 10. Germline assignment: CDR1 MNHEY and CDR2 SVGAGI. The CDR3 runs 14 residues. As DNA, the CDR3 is TGTGCCAGCAATAACAGGGGGGGGACCGCTGAAGCTTTCTTT. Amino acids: CASNNRGGTAEAFF.